The 9 T cell receptor beta chains below all came from one sample that was sequenced in a study of human T cells and chemical hapten exposure. Researchers extracted total RNA from unfractionated whole blood. In the library, unique molecular identifiers were attached to individual cDNA molecules. TCRdb ran MiXCR on the reads and lists one entry per CDR3 protein. The table includes around 120,000 distinct CDR3 sequences, over 6.5% detected once. The material sequenced was whole blood. The source is a human donor in good health. Some clones in this sample may be carry-over from other donors' samples.

The gene calls are TRBV3-1 and TRBJ2-1; 13 nucleotides agree with TRBD2. This CDR3 has 17 amino acids. J gave up 4 bases and V 0 bases, and 3 bases lay outside the gene matches. Germline V CDR1 and CDR2: LGHDT, YNNKEL (reference sequence). The CDR3 region has the DNA TGTGCCAGCAGCCAAGAGGGACTAGCGGGGACATACAATGAGCAGTTCTTC. Translating it yields CASSQEGLAGTYNEQFF.

This clonotype came up many times. The chain uses TRBV6-1 and TRBJ1-5; D may be TRBD1 (5 bases). CDR3 size: 16 residues. V lost 1 base and J lost 1, with 11 bases in between. CDR1 is MNHNS, CDR2 SASEGT, per germline. CDR3 region: CASSEGWGMSNQPQHF. The CDR3 DNA reads as TGTGCCAGCAGTGAAGGCTGGGGGATGAGCAATCAGCCCCAGCATTTT.

This clonotype was seen at least ten times. The J gene is TRBJ1-1, the V gene TRBV6-2 or TRBV6-3, with a weak D call TRBD1 (5 bases). Trimming stripped 7 bases from V and 3 bases from J, with 15 bases between. The germline gives CDR1 MNHEY, CDR2 SVGEGT. The CDR3 is 14 residues long. As DNA, the CDR3 is TGTGCCAGCATTGCGGCCGGGACCCACACTGAAGCTTTCTTT. This translates into CASIAAGTHTEAFF.

This clonotype was counted ten times or more. The chain recombines TRBV6-2 or TRBV6-3 with TRBJ2-2; 9 bases align to TRBD2. The germline CDR1 and CDR2 sequences are MNHEY and SVGEGT. This CDR3 has 14 residues. The V and J ends lost 10 bases and 8 bases, in that order; junction bases with no gene match: 11. CDR3 loop: CATRLAATGGELFF. The CDR3, as DNA: TGTGCCACCAGACTAGCGGCTACAGGGGGGGAGCTGTTTTTT.

This clonotype was picked up many times. The CDR3 spells CSARGLKAGLFNTEAFF. The CDR3 DNA follows: TGCAGTGCTAGAGGCCTCAAGGCGGGTTTATTTAACACTGAAGCTTTCTTT. The V gene is TRBV20-1, the J gene TRBJ1-1; the D is unclear. V lost 1 base to trimming and J lost 2 bases, with 20 bases between them. The CDR3 is 17 amino acids. Per germline, CDR1 DFQATT and CDR2 SNEGSKA (reference sequence).

J is TRBJ2-1 and V is TRBV3-1; 8 bases match TRBD2. This CDR3 comprises 18 residues. From germline, CDR1 is LGHDT and CDR2 YNNKEL (reference sequence). The J segment lost 1 base and the V segment lost 0 bases, leaving 8 bases of the junction unmatched. The CDR3 coding sequence is TGTGCCAGCAGCCAAGATCGGTTTAGCGGGATGTCCTACAATGAGCAGTTCTTC. Its translation is CASSQDRFSGMSYNEQFF.

This clonotype occurred a few times. The chain couples TRBV24-1 to TRBJ2-3; maybe TRBD1 (7 bases). V dropped 5 bases and J dropped 3 bases, with 20 bases sitting between them. The CDR3 extends over 17 amino acids. Germline-derived CDR1 and CDR2 are KGHDR and SFDVKD. The CDR3 DNA sequence: TGTGCCACCAGTGGCCCGGGCCCCAGGGGGGCTACAGATACGCAGTATTTT. Translation: CATSGPGPRGATDTQYF.

The rearrangement joins TRBV9 to TRBJ2-7, with unresolved D. Germline V gives CDR1 SGDLS, CDR2 YYNGEE. V dropped 0 bases and J dropped 2 bases, with 9 bases sitting between them. The length of the CDR3 is 14 residues. The CDR3, as DNA: TGTGCCAGCAGCGTAGGTGCAGCCGCCTACGAGCAGTACTTC. Its protein product is CASSVGAAAYEQYF.

There are a few counts of this clonotype. This chain links TRBV20-1 with TRBJ2-5, with TRBD1 identical over 9 bases. The CDR3 loop spans 14 amino acids. The germline V gene has CDR1 DFQATT and CDR2 SNEGSKA (reference sequence). V dropped 6 bases and J dropped 1; count of bases not matched to a gene: 6. CDR3: CSATRDRVQETQYF. The CDR3 nucleotides are TGCAGTGCAACCCGGGACAGGGTCCAAGAGACCCAGTACTTC.